A selection of T cell receptor beta chains follows, all from one sample in a study of control samples from healthy donors and cancer patients. TCRdb's copy holds only in-frame clones and misses some; the assay was immunoSEQ multiplex PCR. The repertoire holds hundreds of thousands of clones, with 82% as singletons. The sample was PBMCs. These receptors all come from a woman aged 55-75 years with lung cancer. Each CDR3 is given with its conserved first and last residue. A D gene is named only where the DNA matches it firmly. Some rows mark clone size as missing; the rest say once, few, many or name a class of expanded clone.

j_call v_call d_call cdr3_length clone_size cdr3_aa cdr3_nt
TRBJ2-2 TRBV2 . 13 . CASSLGYTGELFF TGTGCCAGCAGCCTGGGATACACCGGGGAGCTGTTTTTT
TRBJ1-1 TRBV29-1 . 15 once CSVERAGVLNTEAFF TGCAGCGTTGAACGGGCAGGGGTCCTGAACACTGAAGCTTTCTTT
TRBJ2-3 TRBV6-5 . 13 . CASSPDSTDTQYF TGTGCCAGCAGTCCGGATAGCACAGATACGCAGTATTTT
TRBJ2-1 TRBV7-4 . 16 . CASNKKAIDFYNEQFF TGTGCCAGCAATAAAAAGGCCATAGACTTCTACAATGAGCAGTTCTTC
TRBJ2-1 TRBV7-9 . 12 . CASSLRWGEQFF TGTGCCAGCAGCCTGCGGTGGGGTGAGCAGTTCTTC
TRBJ2-2 TRBV7-3 TRBD2 15 . CASSPTSVNTGELFF TGTGCCAGCAGCCCCACTAGCGTGAACACCGGGGAGCTGTTTTTT
TRBJ1-4 TRBV5-1 TRBD1 15 . CASSSRGTGVEKLFF TGCGCCAGCAGCTCAAGAGGTACAGGGGTTGAAAAACTGTTTTTT
TRBJ2-2 TRBV24-1 . 14 . CATSAGANTGELFF TGTGCCACCAGCGCTGGCGCGAACACCGGGGAGCTGTTTTTT
TRBJ2-5 TRBV11-2 TRBD2 17 . CASSLERLAGGQETQYF TGTGCCAGCAGCTTAGAGAGGCTAGCGGGGGGACAAGAGACCCAGTACTTC
TRBJ2-3 TRBV28 TRBD1 16 . CASYPYRGTGTDTQYF TGTGCCAGCTATCCCTACAGGGGGACGGGGACAGATACGCAGTATTTT
TRBJ1-2 TRBV5-6 . 13 few CASSLSRNYGYTF TGTGCCAGCAGCTTATCACGAAACTATGGCTACACCTTC
TRBJ2-1 TRBV4-1 TRBD2 16 . CASSRAGRGDYNEQFF TGCGCCAGCAGCCGGGCCGGGCGGGGGGATTACAATGAGCAGTTCTTC
TRBJ2-7 TRBV30 . 13 few CAWSVFRAGEQYF TGTGCCTGGAGTGTATTCAGGGCGGGGGAGCAGTACTTC
TRBJ1-1 TRBV11-2 . 13 . CASSPMGNTEAFF TGTGCCAGCAGCCCGATGGGGAACACTGAAGCTTTCTTT
TRBJ2-1 TRBV6-6 TRBD1 15 . CATSLQGSSYNEQFF TGTGCCACTTCCCTACAGGGGAGCTCCTACAATGAGCAGTTCTTC
TRBJ2-1 TRBV5-4 TRBD2 15 . CASRRTSGGYNEQFF TGTGCCAGCAGACGTACTAGCGGGGGTTACAATGAGCAGTTCTTC
TRBJ2-7 TRBV6-1 . 15 . CASSEANGNTYEQYF TGTGCCAGCAGTGAAGCGAACGGCAACACCTACGAGCAGTACTTC
TRBJ2-1 TRBV11-2 TRBD2 15 . CASSPSPGDYHEQFF TGTGCCAGCAGCCCGTCACCGGGGGACTACCATGAGCAGTTCTTC
TRBJ2-3 TRBV5-1 . 15 once CASSPSGATTDTQYF TGCGCCAGCAGCCCCTCTGGGGCGACAACAGATACGCAGTATTTT
TRBJ2-3 TRBV5-1 TRBD1 17 . CASSLEVAGGGTDTQYF TGCGCCAGCAGCTTGGAGGTGGCAGGGGGCGGCACAGATACGCAGTATTTT
TRBJ2-1 TRBV9 . 15 . CASSAGQLRRNEQFF TGTGCCAGCAGCGCCGGACAGTTGAGGCGCAATGAGCAGTTCTTC
TRBJ2-1 TRBV13 TRBD2 16 . CASSLRAGGSYNEQFF TGTGCCAGCAGCTTAAGGGCGGGAGGGTCCTACAATGAGCAGTTCTTC
TRBJ2-2 TRBV29-1 . 13 . CSGGDWNTGELFF TGCAGCGGGGGGGACTGGAACACCGGGGAGCTGTTTTTT